Presented here are 10 T cell receptor beta chains from one specimen sequenced in a study of blood T cell repertoires in COVID-19. The repertoire was sequenced with immunoSEQ multiplex PCR; TCRdb's copy has only in-frame clones and lacks some. The sample has tens of thousands of clones, around 91% seen once. The sequencing input was peripheral blood. The receptors stem from a man aged 18 to 30 with COVID-19, enrolled during active disease.

The V call is TRBV5-1, the J call TRBJ2-1; TRBD2 aligns across 7 bases. The CDR3 has 17 residues. Germline values: CDR1 SGHRS, CDR2 YFSETQ. V dropped 0 bases and J dropped 1; count of bases not matched to a gene: 7. The CDR3 DNA follows: TGCGCCAGCAGCTTGGTTTTGTCTAGCGGTTCCTACAATGAGCAGTTCTTC. This codes for CASSLVLSSGSYNEQFF. Based on the CDR3 plus reference TRBV5-1 and TRBJ2-1, the full variable domain is KAGVTQTPRYLIKTRGQQVTLSCSPISGHRSVSWYQQTPGQGLQFLFEYFSETQRNKGNFPGRFSGRQFSNSRSEMNVSTLELGDSALYLCASSLVLSSGSYNEQFFGPGTRLTVL.

This clone has only a few counts. The rearrangement joins TRBV9 to TRBJ2-7, with D possibly being TRBD1 (6 bases). Trimming shortened V by 1 base and J by 4 bases, and 12 bases separated the two germline ends. Looked up from germline, CDR1 is SGDLS and CDR2 is YYNGEE. The CDR3 totals 14 residues. This CDR3 reads CASSVSGQKYEQYF. The CDR3 DNA follows: TGTGCCAGCAGCGTAAGCGGACAGAAATACGAGCAGTACTTC.

The table lists this clone with a few counts. The chain joins TRBV10-3 to TRBJ2-7, with 7 nucleotides matching TRBD2. Germline V gene sequence: CDR1 ENHRY, CDR2 SYGVKD. The CDR3 runs to 14 residues. Trimming took 6 bases from V and 3 from J; bases not matched to a gene: 8. The CDR3 nucleotides are TGTGCCATCAGCTCGGGGGGAGACAGCTACGAGCAGTACTTC. Its protein is CAISSGGDSYEQYF.

J is TRBJ2-7 and V is TRBV28; perhaps TRBD2 as D (7 bases). The length of the CDR3 is 14 residues. Per germline, CDR1 MDHEN and CDR2 SYDVKM. V was shortened by 5 bases and J by 3 bases, with 14 bases between the two germline ends. The CDR3 DNA sequence: TGTGCCAGCAGTGGGTGGGGGGGCGGCTACGAGCAGTACTTC. Translation: CASSGWGGGYEQYF.

The chain joins TRBV2 to TRBJ1-5; 9 bases map to TRBD1. Per the germline V gene, CDR1 is SNHLY and CDR2 is FYNNEI. V lost 6 bases and J lost 4; bases outside the gene matches: 7. The length of the CDR3 is 15 residues. The CDR3 nucleotides read TGTGCCAGCAGGTTACAGGGGGCGAGAAATCAGCCCCAGCATTTT. Its protein is CASRLQGARNQPQHF.

The chain combines TRBV28 with TRBJ2-1; 8 bases fit TRBD1. Germline values: CDR1 MDHEN, CDR2 SYDVKM. The trim removed 6 bases at V and 8 bases at J, leaving 9 bases unmatched. This CDR3 contains 14 residues. This CDR3 reads CASSGTGILHEQFF. The CDR3 nucleotides read TGTGCCAGCAGCGGGACAGGTATACTCCATGAGCAGTTCTTC.

The chain uses TRBV10-3 and TRBJ2-7; TRBD2 matches 8 bases. The germline V gene has CDR1 ENHRY and CDR2 SYGVKD. The CDR3 is 15 residues long. The ends lost 3 bases at V and 2 bases at J; junction bases unmatched: 6. The CDR3 bases are TGTGCCATCAGTGACGCGGGAGGCCGCACCTACGAGCAGTACTTC. Residues: CAISDAGGRTYEQYF.

The chain uses TRBV10-3 and TRBJ2-5, with TRBD2 identical over 13 bases. CDR1 is ENHRY, CDR2 SYGVKD, per germline. This CDR3 has 15 residues. V dropped 3 bases and J dropped 2; count of bases not matched to a gene: 0. The CDR3 nucleotides are TGTGCCATCAGTGAACTAGCGGGAGGGCAAGAGACCCAGTACTTC. This sequence encodes CAISELAGGQETQYF.

The chain uses TRBV10-3 and TRBJ2-5, with TRBD1 identical over 7 bases. The CDR3 extends over 14 amino acids. V gave up 4 bases and J gave up 5 bases; unmatched junction bases: 7. Per germline, CDR1 ENHRY and CDR2 SYGVKD. CDR3 DNA: TGTGCCATCAGTGGGACAGGCTTTAGGGAGACCCAGTACTTC. This gives the protein CAISGTGFRETQYF.

The rearrangement links TRBV27 to TRBJ2-7, with 8 bases identical to TRBD1. This CDR3 comprises 14 residues. Trimming took 7 bases from V and 4 from J; bases not matched to a gene: 9. CDR1 is MNHEY, CDR2 SMNVEV, per germline (reference sequence). The CDR3 sequence is CASIPRTGNYEQYF. CDR3 coding DNA: TGTGCCAGCATCCCGAGGACAGGGAATTACGAGCAGTACTTC.